One sample yielded the 17 T cell receptor beta chains listed below, sequenced in a study of blood T cell repertoires in COVID-19. Data came from immunoSEQ multiplex PCR; TCRdb stores just in-frame clones and leaves some out. The sample carries some 200,000 clones, around 87% recorded once. The sample was peripheral blood. These receptors came from a man aged 40-55 years with active or convalescent COVID-19.

This clone was found once. J is TRBJ1-5 and V is TRBV27; perhaps TRBD1 as D (6 bases). Between the trimmed V and J ends, which lost 3 bases and 5 bases, there was a span of 14 bases. Germline V gives CDR1 MNHEY, CDR2 SMNVEV (reference sequence). There are 15 residues in the CDR3. The CDR3 reads CASSLSGHFDQPQHF. DNA for the CDR3: TGTGCCAGCAGTTTGTCGGGACATTTCGATCAGCCCCAGCATTTT.

The V gene is TRBV19, the J gene TRBJ1-1, with 9 bases that match TRBD1. J was trimmed by 0 bases and V by 4 bases; bases with no gene match: 3. Germline-derived CDR1 and CDR2 are LNHDA and SQIVND (reference sequence). The CDR3 is 15 residues long. CDR3 DNA: TGTGCCAGTAGTACGGACAGGGGAATGAACACTGAAGCTTTCTTT. It codes for CASSTDRGMNTEAFF.

V is TRBV5-1 and J is TRBJ1-2, with 8 bases aligning to TRBD1. Germline values: CDR1 SGHRS, CDR2 YFSETQ. The trim removed 5 bases at V and 6 bases at J, leaving 6 bases unmatched. This CDR3 comprises 13 residues. This CDR3 is CASRGGQGDGYTF. The CDR3, as DNA: TGCGCCAGCAGGGGTGGACAGGGAGATGGCTACACCTTC.

In DNA, the CDR3 is TGTGCCAGCAGTTCGCTACTCGGGACAGAGTACACAGATACGCAGTATTTT. Encoded protein: CASSSLLGTEYTDTQYF. V is TRBV28 and J is TRBJ2-3; 7 positions match TRBD1. This CDR3 has 17 residues. Germline assignment: CDR1 MDHEN and CDR2 SYDVKM. V was clipped by 4 bases and J by 2 bases; unmatched bases: 12. Full variable domain (outside the CDR3, taken from reference TRBV28 and TRBJ2-3): DVKVTQSSRYLVKRTGEKVFLECVQDMDHENMFWYRQDPGLGLRLIYFSYDVKMKEKGDIPEGYSVSREKKERFSLILESASTNQTSMYLCASSSLLGTEYTDTQYFGPGTRLTVL.

Only a few counts were recorded for this clone. The chain carries TRBV4-2 and TRBJ1-2; TRBD1 agrees at 8 bases. Germline V gene data show CDR1 as LGHNA and CDR2 as YNFKEQ. The CDR3 has 13 amino acids. With 4 bases clipped from V and 5 bases from J, the junction kept 3 bases outside the gene matches. The CDR3 DNA reads as TGTGCCAGCAGCCCGGGACAGGAATATGGCTACACCTTC. Protein: CASSPGQEYGYTF.

The chain joins TRBV6-1 to TRBJ2-1, with D tentatively TRBD1 (6 bases). This CDR3 has 14 amino acids. V was pared by 0 bases and J by 10 bases, with 13 bases between. Germline V CDR1 and CDR2: MNHNS, SASEGT. In nucleotides, the CDR3 is TGTGCCAGCAGTGAAGCGCTATTAGGGGGAGAGCAGTTCTTC. Translation: CASSEALLGGEQFF.

The V gene is TRBV19, the J gene TRBJ2-7; D remains unclear. Trimming stripped 7 bases from V and 1 base from J, with 14 bases between. The CDR3 runs 14 residues. The germline CDR1 and CDR2 sequences are LNHDA and SQIVND (reference sequence). CDR3 in amino acids: CASMQTDLSYEQYF. CDR3 bases: TGTGCCAGTATGCAGACTGATTTGTCCTACGAGCAGTACTTC.

CDR3 nucleotides: TGTGCCAGCAGCTTCTCAGTCTCTGGAAACACCATATATTTT. Translated: CASSFSVSGNTIYF. The genes are TRBV7-2 and TRBJ1-3, with unresolved D. In germline, CDR1 is SGHTA, CDR2 FQGNSA. V dropped 3 bases and J dropped 0 bases, with 6 bases sitting between them. CDR3 length equals 14 residues.

This rearrangement joins TRBV6-2 or TRBV6-3 to TRBJ2-3, with D tentatively TRBD2 (6 bases). Germline CDR1 is MNHEY and CDR2 is SVGEGT. Trimming cost V 5 bases and J 7 bases, with 16 bases left between them. The length of the CDR3 is 14 residues. The CDR3 DNA follows: TGTGCCAGCAGTCTTAGCGGTGGCAGGAATACGCAGTATTTT. It is translated as CASSLSGGRNTQYF.

The J gene is TRBJ2-3, the V gene TRBV6-1; tentatively, D is TRBD1 (6 bases). V was shortened by 4 bases and J by 4 bases, with 18 bases between the two germline ends. Per the germline V gene, CDR1 is MNHNS and CDR2 is SASEGT. This CDR3 is 16 amino acids long. The CDR3 loop is CASSATGKLSSDTQYF. Here the CDR3 DNA reads TGTGCCAGCAGTGCTACAGGGAAACTCAGCTCAGATACGCAGTATTTT.

J is TRBJ1-1 and V is TRBV18, with D possibly matching TRBD1 (5 bases). The V and J ends lost 4 bases and 0 bases respectively, with 15 bases between them. This CDR3 spans 16 amino acids. The germline V gene encodes CDR1 KGHSH and CDR2 LQKENI. For the CDR3, the DNA is TGTGCCAGCTCACTCCGGGGGGACCTTATGAACACTGAAGCTTTCTTT. The encoded protein is CASSLRGDLMNTEAFF.

The chain has TRBV5-6 and TRBJ1-5; D is unresolved. Germline CDR1 and CDR2: SGHDT and YYEEEE. The CDR3 runs 16 residues. V shed 4 bases and J shed 0 bases, with 14 bases lying between them. CDR3 nucleotides: TGTGCCAGCAGCCTTTGGGCACCCCATAGCAATCAGCCCCAGCATTTT. This gives the protein CASSLWAPHSNQPQHF.

The chain carries TRBV18 and TRBJ2-5; tentative D call: TRBD1 (5 bases). CDR1 is KGHSH, CDR2 LQKENI, per germline. V was pared by 2 bases and J by 4 bases, with 5 bases between. The CDR3 has 12 amino acids. The CDR3 is CASSPDRETQYF. In nucleotides, the CDR3 is TGTGCCAGCTCACCAGACAGAGAGACCCAGTACTTC.

J is TRBJ1-4 and V is TRBV3-1 (or the pseudogene TRBV3-2); 9 bases are shared with TRBD1. Germline V CDR1 and CDR2: LGHDT, YNNKEL (reference sequence). Germline trimming cut 2 bases from V and 5 bases from J; bases unmatched to any gene: 3. There are 15 residues in the CDR3. The CDR3 nucleotides read TGTGCCAGCAGCCAAACCGGGACAGGGAATGAAAAACTGTTTTTT. Translating gives CASSQTGTGNEKLFF.

In its sample, this clone was seen a few times. This sequence joins TRBV6-5 and TRBJ1-3; D unclear. Germline V CDR1 and CDR2: MNHEY, SVGAGI. This CDR3 spans 14 amino acids. V shed 4 bases and J shed 4 bases, with 11 bases lying between them. CDR3 sequence (DNA): TGTGCCAGCAGTTTGTTAGAGGGAGGAAACACCATATATTTT. The encoded protein is CASSLLEGGNTIYF.

The chain couples TRBV7-9 to TRBJ1-6; D is undetermined. The CDR3 totals 13 residues. V lost 7 bases and J 7 bases, leaving 11 bases between the germline ends. Per the germline V gene, CDR1 is SEHNR and CDR2 is FQNEAQ (reference sequence). The CDR3 reads CASKHKVNSPLHF. CDR3 in DNA: TGTGCCAGCAAACACAAAGTGAATTCACCCCTCCACTTT.

The J gene is TRBJ1-6, the V gene TRBV28; 7 nucleotides line up with TRBD1. The length of the CDR3 is 15 residues. Trimming at V came to 4 bases and at J to 9 bases, leaving 9 bases not matched to a gene. In germline, CDR1 is MDHEN, CDR2 SYDVKM. CDR3 in amino acids: CASSSHRGQGSPLHF. CDR3 DNA: TGTGCCAGCAGTTCCCACAGGGGCCAAGGTTCACCCCTCCACTTT.